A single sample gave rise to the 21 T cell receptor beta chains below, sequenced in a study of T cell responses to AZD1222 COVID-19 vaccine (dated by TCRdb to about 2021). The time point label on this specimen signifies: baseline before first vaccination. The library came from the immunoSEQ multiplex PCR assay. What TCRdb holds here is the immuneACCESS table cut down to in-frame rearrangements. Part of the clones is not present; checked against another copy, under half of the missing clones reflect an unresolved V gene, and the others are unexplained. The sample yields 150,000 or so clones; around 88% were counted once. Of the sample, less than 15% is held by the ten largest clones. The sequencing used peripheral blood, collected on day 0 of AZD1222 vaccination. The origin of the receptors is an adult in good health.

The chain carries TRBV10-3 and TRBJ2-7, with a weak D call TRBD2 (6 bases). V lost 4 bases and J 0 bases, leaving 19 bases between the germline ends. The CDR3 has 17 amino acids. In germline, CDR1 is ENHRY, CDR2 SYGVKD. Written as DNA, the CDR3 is TGTGCCATCAGTGCCTCGGCGGGGCGGGGAAGCTCCTACGAGCAGTACTTC. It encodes CAISASAGRGSSYEQYF.

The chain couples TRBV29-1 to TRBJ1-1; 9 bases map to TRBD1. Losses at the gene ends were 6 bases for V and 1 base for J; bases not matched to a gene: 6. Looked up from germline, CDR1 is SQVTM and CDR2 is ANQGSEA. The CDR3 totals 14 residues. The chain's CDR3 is CSVDGQGTNTEAFF. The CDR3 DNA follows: TGCAGCGTGGACGGACAGGGGACGAACACTGAAGCTTTCTTT.

CDR3 DNA sequence: TGTGCCAGCAGCTTAACCAGGGTCGAGACCCAGTACTTC. Protein: CASSLTRVETQYF. V gene TRBV7-3 combines with J gene TRBJ2-5; D may be TRBD1 (5 bases). The V and J ends lost 0 bases and 5 bases respectively, with 7 bases between them. Per the germline V gene, CDR1 is SGHTA and CDR2 is FQGTGA. The CDR3 has 13 residues.

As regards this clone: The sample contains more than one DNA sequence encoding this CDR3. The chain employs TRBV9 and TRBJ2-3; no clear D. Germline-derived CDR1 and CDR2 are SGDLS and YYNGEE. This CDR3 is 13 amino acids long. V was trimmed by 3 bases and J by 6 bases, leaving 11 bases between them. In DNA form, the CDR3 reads TGTGCCAGCAGCGCCCCGACTGGGGATACGCAGTATTTT. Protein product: CASSAPTGDTQYF.

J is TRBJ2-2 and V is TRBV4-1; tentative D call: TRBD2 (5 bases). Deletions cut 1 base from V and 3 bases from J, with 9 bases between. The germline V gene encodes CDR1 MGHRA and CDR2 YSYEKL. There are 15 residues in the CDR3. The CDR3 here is CASSQGLRDTGELFF. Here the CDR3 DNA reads TGCGCCAGCAGCCAAGGACTGCGGGACACCGGGGAGCTGTTTTTT.

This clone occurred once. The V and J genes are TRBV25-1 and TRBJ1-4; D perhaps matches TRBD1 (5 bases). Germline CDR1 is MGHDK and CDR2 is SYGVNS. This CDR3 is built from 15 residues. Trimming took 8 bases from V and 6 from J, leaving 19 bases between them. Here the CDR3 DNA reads TGTGCCAGCTCACCATTCGCAGGGTCTGATGAAAAACTGTTTTTT. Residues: CASSPFAGSDEKLFF.

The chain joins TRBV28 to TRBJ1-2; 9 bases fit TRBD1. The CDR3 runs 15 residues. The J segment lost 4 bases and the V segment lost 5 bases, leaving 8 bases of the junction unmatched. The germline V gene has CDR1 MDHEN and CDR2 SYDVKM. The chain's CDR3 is CASSTHPGQGYGYTF. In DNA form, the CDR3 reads TGTGCCAGCAGTACACACCCGGGACAGGGCTATGGCTACACCTTC.

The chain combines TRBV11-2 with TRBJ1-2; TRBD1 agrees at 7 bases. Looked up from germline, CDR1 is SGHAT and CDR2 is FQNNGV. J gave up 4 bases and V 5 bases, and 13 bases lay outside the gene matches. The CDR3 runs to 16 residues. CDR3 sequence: CASSASQQGTLYGYTF. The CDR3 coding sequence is TGTGCCAGCAGCGCATCCCAACAGGGGACTCTCTATGGCTACACCTTC. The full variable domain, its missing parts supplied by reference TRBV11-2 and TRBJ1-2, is EAGVAQSPRYKIIEKRQSVAFWCNPISGHATLYWYQQILGQGPKLLIQFQNNGVVDDSQLPKDRFSAERLKGVDSTLKIQPAKLEDSAVYLCASSASQQGTLYGYTFGSGTRLTVV.

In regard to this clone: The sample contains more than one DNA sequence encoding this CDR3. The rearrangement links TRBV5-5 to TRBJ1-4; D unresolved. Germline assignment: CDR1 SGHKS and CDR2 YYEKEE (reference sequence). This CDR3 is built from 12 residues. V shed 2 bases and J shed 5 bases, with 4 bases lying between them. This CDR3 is CASSFLNEKLFF. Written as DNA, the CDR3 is TGTGCCAGCAGCTTTCTGAATGAAAAACTGTTTTTT.

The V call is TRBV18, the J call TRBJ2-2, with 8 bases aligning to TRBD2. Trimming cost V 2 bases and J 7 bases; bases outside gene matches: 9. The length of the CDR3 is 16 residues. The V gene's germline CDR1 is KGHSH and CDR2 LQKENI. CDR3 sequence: CASSPEGLANRGELFF. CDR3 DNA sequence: TGTGCCAGCTCACCAGAAGGACTAGCTAATCGCGGGGAGCTGTTTTTT.

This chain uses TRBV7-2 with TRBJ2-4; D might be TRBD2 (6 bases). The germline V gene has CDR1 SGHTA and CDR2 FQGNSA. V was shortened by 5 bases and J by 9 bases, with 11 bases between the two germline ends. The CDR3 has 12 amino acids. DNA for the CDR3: TGTGCCAGCAGCCCGGGGACTCGCATTCAGTACTTC. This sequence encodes CASSPGTRIQYF. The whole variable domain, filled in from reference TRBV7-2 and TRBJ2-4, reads GAGVSQSPSNKVTEKGKDVELRCDPISGHTALYWYRQSLGQGLEFLIYFQGNSAPDKSGLPSDRFSAERTGGSVSTLTIQRTQQEDSAVYLCASSPGTRIQYFGAGTRLSVL.

Written as DNA, the CDR3 is TGTGCCAGCAGTTACCAAGGACAATTCACCGGGGAGCTGTTTTTT. Protein product: CASSYQGQFTGELFF. V usage is TRBV6-5 and J usage is TRBJ2-2, with a weak D call TRBD1 (5 bases). The germline gives CDR1 MNHEY, CDR2 SVGAGI. V lost 2 bases and J 4 bases, leaving 11 bases between the germline ends. The CDR3 covers 15 residues.

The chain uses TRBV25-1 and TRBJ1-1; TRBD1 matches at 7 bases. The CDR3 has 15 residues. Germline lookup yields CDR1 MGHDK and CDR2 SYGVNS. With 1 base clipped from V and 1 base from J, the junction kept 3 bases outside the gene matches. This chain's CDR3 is CASSESRQGNTEAFF. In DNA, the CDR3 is TGTGCCAGCAGTGAATCCCGACAGGGGAACACTGAAGCTTTCTTT.

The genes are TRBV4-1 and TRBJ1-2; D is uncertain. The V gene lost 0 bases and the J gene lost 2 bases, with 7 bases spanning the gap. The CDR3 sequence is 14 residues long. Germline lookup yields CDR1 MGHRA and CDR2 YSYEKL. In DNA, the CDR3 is TGCGCCAGCAGCCAAGAGGAGGGAAACTATGGCTACACCTTC. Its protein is CASSQEEGNYGYTF.

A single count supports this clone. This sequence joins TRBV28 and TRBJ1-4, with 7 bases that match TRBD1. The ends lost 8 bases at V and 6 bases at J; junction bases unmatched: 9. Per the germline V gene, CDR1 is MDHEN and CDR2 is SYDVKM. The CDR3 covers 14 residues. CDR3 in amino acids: CASRGGIGYEKLFF. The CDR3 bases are TGTGCCAGCCGAGGGGGCATAGGGTATGAAAAACTGTTTTTT.

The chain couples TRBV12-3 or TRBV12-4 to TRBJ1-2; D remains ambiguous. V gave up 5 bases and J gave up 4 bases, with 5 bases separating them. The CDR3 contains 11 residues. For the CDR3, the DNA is TGTGCCAGCAGTCCAGGCTATGGCTACACCTTC. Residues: CASSPGYGYTF.

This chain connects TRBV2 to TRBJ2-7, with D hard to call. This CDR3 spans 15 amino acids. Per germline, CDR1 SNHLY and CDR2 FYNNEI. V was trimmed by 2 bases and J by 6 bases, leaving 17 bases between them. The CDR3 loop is CASSESGPDGLEQYF. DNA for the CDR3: TGTGCCAGCAGTGAATCTGGCCCCGACGGTCTCGAGCAGTACTTC.

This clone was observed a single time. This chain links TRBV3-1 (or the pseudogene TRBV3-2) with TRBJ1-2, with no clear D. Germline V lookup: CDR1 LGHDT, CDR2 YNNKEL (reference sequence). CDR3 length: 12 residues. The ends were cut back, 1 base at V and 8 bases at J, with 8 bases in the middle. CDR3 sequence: CASSQVLQGYTF. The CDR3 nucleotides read TGTGCCAGCAGCCAAGTACTCCAGGGCTACACCTTC.

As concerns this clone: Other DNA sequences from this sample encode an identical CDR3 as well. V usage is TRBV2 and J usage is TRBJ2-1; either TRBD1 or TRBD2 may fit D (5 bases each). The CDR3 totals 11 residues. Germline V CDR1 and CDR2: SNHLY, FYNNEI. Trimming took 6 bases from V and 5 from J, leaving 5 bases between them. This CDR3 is CASRGDNEQFF. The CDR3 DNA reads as TGTGCCAGCAGGGGGGACAATGAGCAGTTCTTC. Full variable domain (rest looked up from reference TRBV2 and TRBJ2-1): EPEVTQTPSHQVTQMGQEVILRCVPISNHLYFYWYRQILGQKVEFLVSFYNNEISEKSEIFDDQFSVERPDGSNFTLKIRSTKLEDSAMYFCASRGDNEQFFGPGTRLTVL.

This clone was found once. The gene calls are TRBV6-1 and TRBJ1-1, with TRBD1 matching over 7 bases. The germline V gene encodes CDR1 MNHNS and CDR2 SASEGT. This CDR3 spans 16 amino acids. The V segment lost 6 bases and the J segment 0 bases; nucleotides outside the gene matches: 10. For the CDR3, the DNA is TGTGCCAGCAGGGAAAAAAGACAGGGACTGAACACTGAAGCTTTCTTT. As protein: CASREKRQGLNTEAFF.

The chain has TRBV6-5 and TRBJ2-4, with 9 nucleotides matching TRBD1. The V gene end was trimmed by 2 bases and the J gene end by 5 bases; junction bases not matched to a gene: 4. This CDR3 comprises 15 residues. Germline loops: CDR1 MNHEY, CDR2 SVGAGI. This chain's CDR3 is CASSYSGTGQNIQYF. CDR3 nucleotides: TGTGCCAGCAGTTACAGCGGGACAGGGCAAAACATTCAGTACTTC.